This T cell receptor (beta chain) was identified in a study of blood T cell repertoires in COVID-19. Study details: COVID-19 samples from acute and convalescent phases originated in the United States, Italy and Spain.

Per the original data handling: Amplification from reference gene primers served as the basis for estimated nucleated cell counts. Produced via immunoSEQ multiplex PCR; TCRdb's table is partial and in-frame only. The V and J calls and clone size are taken from that table; D and trimming were inferred from the DNA. Counted here are under 75,000 clones, around 90% occurring once; the ten biggest clones make up 3.5%. Germline-derived CDR1 and CDR2 are ENHRY and SYGVKD. The CDR3 runs 14 residues. V shed 6 bases, J shed 9 bases, and the junction held 7 bases outside the gene matches. This clonotype originated in a man in his fifties with active COVID-19. The chain recombines TRBV10-3 with TRBJ1-5; TRBD1 agrees at 11 bases. The source material was peripheral blood. CDR3 loop: CAISRTGGEGPQHF. DNA for the CDR3: TGTGCCATCAGCCGGACAGGGGGCGAGGGGCCCCAGCATTTT.